This entry is about one TCR beta chain. The antigen is unknown. The length of the CDR3 is 12 residues. Germline lookup yields CDR1 SGHDT and CDR2 YYEEEE. V was clipped by 1 base and J by 11 bases; unmatched bases: 3. Researchers picked out CD4+ and CD8+ T cells from PBMCs by sorting. The sample originates from a study of CD8+ T cells in alopecia areata. Regarding the study as a whole: Normal scalp showed lower clonality than lesional scalp, especially alopecia totalis/universalis. Sequencing of scalp samples also captures resident alphabeta T cells of normal skin.

Sequencing used cDNA as its template, made by extracting RNA and reverse transcribing it. TCRdb's copy holds only in-frame clones and misses some; the assay was immunoSEQ multiplex PCR. Here the sample spans 85,000 to 110,000 clones, 45% to 60% being singletons. The V and J genes are TRBV5-6 and TRBJ2-1; 7 bases map to TRBD1. This receptor was obtained from a human donor in good health. The specimen was CD4+ T cells sorted from blood. CDR3 DNA sequence: TGTGCCAGCAGCTTGCTACAGGGGAAGCAGTTCTTC. Its translation is CASSLLQGKQFF.